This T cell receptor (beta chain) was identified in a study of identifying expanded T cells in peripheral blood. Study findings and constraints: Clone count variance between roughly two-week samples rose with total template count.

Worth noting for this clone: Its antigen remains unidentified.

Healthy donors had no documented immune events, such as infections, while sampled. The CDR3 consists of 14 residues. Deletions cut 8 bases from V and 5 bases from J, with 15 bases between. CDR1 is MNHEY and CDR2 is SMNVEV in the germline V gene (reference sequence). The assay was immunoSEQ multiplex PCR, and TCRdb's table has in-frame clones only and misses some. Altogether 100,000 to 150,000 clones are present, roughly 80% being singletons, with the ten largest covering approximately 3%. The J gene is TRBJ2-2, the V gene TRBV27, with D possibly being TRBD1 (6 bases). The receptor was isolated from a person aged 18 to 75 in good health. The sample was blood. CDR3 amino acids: CASGQGLITGELFF. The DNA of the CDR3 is TGTGCCAGCGGCCAGGGGTTGATAACCGGGGAGCTGTTTTTT.